This is a list of T cell receptor beta chains from one sample in a study of T cells in localized non-small cell lung cancer. Using immunoSEQ multiplex PCR, the repertoire was profiled, and TCRdb retains in-frame clones only, with some absent. Of around 28,000 clones in the sample, roughly 94% are singletons; the top ten hold 0.73%. The sample consisted of peripheral blood, taken before any cancer treatment. The receptors were gathered from a woman aged 40 to 75 with stage I lung adenocarcinoma. Both conserved end residues are part of each CDR3. Fields, in order: J gene, V gene, clone size, CDR3 protein. The listing skips clone size in some rows; elsewhere it reads once, few, many or a size class.

TRBJ1-1,TRBV4-3,NA,CASSQDIGRGGTEAFF
TRBJ1-2,TRBV28,NA,CASSTGTDYGYTF
TRBJ2-7,TRBV9,NA,CASSVGTSGRPWDF
TRBJ1-1,TRBV5-1,NA,CASRQAMNTEAFF
TRBJ1-1,TRBV4-3,NA,CASSQEALVDGDTEAFF
TRBJ1-6,TRBV4-3,NA,CASSQDGFSPLHF
TRBJ2-4,TRBV4-1,NA,CASSPSGTEKGIQYF
TRBJ2-2,TRBV4-3,NA,CASSQDEGRTGELFF
TRBJ1-1,TRBV4-1,NA,CASSQETWTAVSTEAFF
TRBJ1-1,TRBV5-1,NA,CASSSDRGNTEAFF
TRBJ1-3,TRBV5-4,once,CASSFFGLRNTIYF
TRBJ1-2,TRBV7-8,NA,CASSLVRGGLKDYGYTF
TRBJ1-1,TRBV28,NA,CASSFVGGWRDSGRTEAFF
TRBJ2-5,TRBV5-6,NA,CASSFDSYPRETQYF
TRBJ2-7,TRBV10-3,once,CAISESLNLDEQYF